This entry lists 12 T cell receptor beta chains sequenced from one sample in a study of cytomegalovirus exposure and HLA in healthy donors. Vbeta (60) and Jbeta (13) primers were used in the PCR. TCRdb keeps only in-frame clones here, not all; method: immunoSEQ multiplex PCR. The profile shows fewer than 200,000 clones, approximately 72% of them singletons. Sequencing used PBMCs. The receptors were sampled from a man aged 18 to 30 in good health and CMV-seronegative.

The chain links TRBV27 to TRBJ1-5; no firm D call. The V end lost 5 bases, the J end lost 0 bases, and 20 bases lay between the germline ends. The CDR3 extends over 18 amino acids. Germline loops: CDR1 MNHEY, CDR2 SMNVEV (reference sequence). The chain's CDR3 is CASSPRPRRVYSNQPQHF. CDR3 coding DNA: TGTGCCAGCAGTCCGCGGCCCCGGCGGGTCTATAGCAATCAGCCCCAGCATTTT.

For the CDR3, the DNA is TGCGCCAGCAGTACCGGACTAGCGGACACCGGGGAGCTGTTTTTT. Amino acid sequence: CASSTGLADTGELFF. This sequence joins TRBV10-1 and TRBJ2-2; 10 bases map to TRBD2. This CDR3 spans 15 amino acids. V was clipped by 5 bases and J by 3 bases; unmatched bases: 3. Germline V gene lookup returns CDR1 WNHNN and CDR2 SYGVQD (reference sequence).

This chain uses TRBV9 with TRBJ2-5, with 7 bases aligning to TRBD2. The CDR3 contains 14 residues. The V gene's germline CDR1 is SGDLS and CDR2 YYNGEE. V dropped 2 bases and J dropped 4; count of bases not matched to a gene: 5. The DNA of the CDR3 is TGTGCCAGCAGCGTTGGGGGGGGAGTAGAGACCCAGTACTTC. Its translation: CASSVGGGVETQYF.

The CDR3 loop reads CASSSPRDINYGYTF. DNA for the CDR3: TGTGCCAGCAGCTCCCCACGGGACATTAACTATGGCTACACCTTC. The V gene is TRBV7-9, the J gene TRBJ1-2; D might be TRBD1 (6 bases). Germline CDR1 reads SEHNR; CDR2 reads FQNEAQ (reference sequence). The CDR3 has 15 amino acids. Trimming removed 4 bases from V and 1 base from J, with 13 bases in between.

The chain couples TRBV11-2 to TRBJ2-7; a weak D match, TRBD2 (5 bases). Deletions cut 0 bases from V and 7 bases from J, with 13 bases between. Per the germline V gene, CDR1 is SGHAT and CDR2 is FQNNGV. The CDR3 spans 14 residues. This CDR3 reads CASSLEIATGEQYF. The CDR3 nucleotides read TGTGCCAGCAGCTTAGAAATAGCGACGGGGGAGCAGTACTTC.

The chain couples TRBV2 to TRBJ2-5; TRBD2 matches at 14 bases. The J call may be incorrect, as the DNA end agrees better with TRBJ2-7. The CDR3 sequence is 14 residues long. The germline V gene encodes CDR1 SNHLY and CDR2 FYNNEI. The DNA for the CDR3 is TGTGCCACCAACTTCGGGACTAGCGGGAGCGAGCAGTACTTC. Encoded protein: CATNFGTSGSEQYF.

This clone came up a few times. The rearrangement joins TRBV28 to TRBJ2-1; D is possibly TRBD2 (6 bases). Looked up from germline, CDR1 is MDHEN and CDR2 is SYDVKM. Trimming removed 10 bases from V and 0 bases from J, with 13 bases in between. CDR3 length: 14 amino acids. CDR3 nucleotide sequence: TGTGCCATCACCCCCGGGGGCTCCTACAATGAGCAGTTCTTC. Its translation: CAITPGGSYNEQFF.

The chain carries TRBV27 and TRBJ2-1, with 11 bases aligning to TRBD2. With V trimmed by 4 bases and J by 4 bases, 6 bases remained unmatched. Germline V gives CDR1 MNHEY, CDR2 SMNVEV (reference sequence). The CDR3 loop spans 16 amino acids. In DNA form, the CDR3 reads TGTGCCAGCAGTTCAATAGCGGGAGGGGGGTACAATGAGCAGTTCTTC. It yields the protein CASSSIAGGGYNEQFF.

The gene calls are TRBV5-6 and TRBJ2-1; TRBD2 matches at 7 bases. This CDR3 is built from 16 residues. From germline, CDR1 is SGHDT and CDR2 YYEEEE. The V and J ends lost 0 bases and 2 bases, in that order; junction bases with no gene match: 5. The DNA for the CDR3 is TGTGCCAGCAGCTTGGGAGCGGGAACTACCTACAATGAGCAGTTCTTC. Amino acid sequence: CASSLGAGTTYNEQFF.

The genes are TRBV7-9 and TRBJ1-2; maybe TRBD1 (5 bases). Trimming cost V 4 bases and J 0 bases, with 15 bases left between them. Germline CDR1 reads SEHNR; CDR2 reads FQNEAQ (reference sequence). The CDR3 contains 16 residues. DNA of the CDR3: TGTGCCAGCAGCTCATGGGGCTCCGGTTCTAACTATGGCTACACCTTC. Translation gives CASSSWGSGSNYGYTF.

The rearrangement uses TRBV6-6 and TRBJ2-1; no definite D call. The germline CDR1 and CDR2 sequences are MNHNY and SVGAGI (reference sequence). The length of the CDR3 is 13 residues. With 2 bases removed from V and 6 bases from J, the gap between germline ends came to 8 bases. CDR3 DNA: TGTGCCAGCAGTTACCTAGGAATCAATGAGCAGTTCTTC. This encodes CASSYLGINEQFF.

The chain carries TRBV6-1 and TRBJ2-7, with 7 bases that match TRBD1. Germline V gene sequence: CDR1 MNHNS, CDR2 SASEGT. V dropped 4 bases and J dropped 0; count of bases not matched to a gene: 6. The CDR3 is 15 amino acids. CDR3 coding DNA: TGTGCCAGCAGTGTCGGGACAGTCTACTCCTACGAGCAGTACTTC. Translation gives CASSVGTVYSYEQYF.